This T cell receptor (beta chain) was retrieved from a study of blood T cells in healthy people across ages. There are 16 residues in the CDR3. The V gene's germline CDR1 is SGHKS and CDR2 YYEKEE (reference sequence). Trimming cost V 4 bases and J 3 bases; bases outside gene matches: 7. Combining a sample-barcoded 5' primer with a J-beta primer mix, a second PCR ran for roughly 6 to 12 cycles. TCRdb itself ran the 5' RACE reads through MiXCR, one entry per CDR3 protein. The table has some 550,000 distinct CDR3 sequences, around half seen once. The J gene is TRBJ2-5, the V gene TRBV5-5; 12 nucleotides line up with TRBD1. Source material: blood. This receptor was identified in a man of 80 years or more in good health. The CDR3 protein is CASSAPGTGGEETQYF. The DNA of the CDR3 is TGTGCCAGCAGCGCGCCCGGGACAGGGGGCGAAGAGACCCAGTACTTC.